Sequencing of this T cell receptor (beta chain) was carried out in a study of T cell repertoires in cytomegalovirus infection. Study as a whole: An indication of both CMV infection and matching HLA type came from public TCR beta signatures. Study-level findings and limits: HLA-C-restricted CMV-specific TCR beta clonotypes were dominant in the ex vivo response. Summed public TCR beta family frequency identified CMV carriers bearing the relevant HLA.

This clonotype was seen at least ten times. Its antigen is as yet unknown. Germline CDR1 and CDR2: SNHLY and FYNNEI. The J segment lost 8 bases and the V segment lost 8 bases, leaving 6 bases of the junction unmatched. CDR3 size: 14 residues. TCRdb processed the reads anew with MiXCR; each CDR3 protein has one entry. Among some 300,000 distinct CDR3 sequences, approximately 8.9% were seen once, and the ten largest hold around 2.5%. Sequencing input: PBMCs. V usage is TRBV2 and J usage is TRBJ2-1; 13 bases are a match to TRBD2. The source is a human donor in good health (CMV status not recorded). Some clones in this sample may be carry-over from other donors' samples. For the CDR3, the DNA is TGTGCCAGCCGTCCCGGGACTAGCGGGGATGAGCAGTTCTTC. It encodes CASRPGTSGDEQFF.